Each of the 12 T cell receptor beta chains below was sequenced from the same sample in a study of blood T cell repertoires in COVID-19. Here immunoSEQ multiplex PCR was the method, and the copy in TCRdb shows in-frame clones only, minus some. The sample lists about 320,000 clones, 88% occurring once. Sequencing was done on a sample of PBMCs or T cells enriched from blood (not recorded which). The receptors originated from a man aged 25 to 40 who had recovered from COVID-19.

This clone was seen only once. The chain combines TRBV13 with TRBJ1-2; the D gene is possibly TRBD1 (5 bases). The CDR3 has 15 residues. Trimming removed 1 base from V and 2 bases from J, with 11 bases in between. CDR1 is PRHDT, CDR2 FYEKMQ, per germline (reference sequence). The CDR3 sequence is CASSLAGGVNYGYTF. Written as DNA, the CDR3 is TGTGCCAGCAGCTTAGCCGGGGGGGTCAACTATGGCTACACCTTC. Filled out from reference TRBV13 and TRBJ1-2, the complete variable domain reads AAGVIQSPRHLIKEKRETATLKCYPIPRHDTVYWYQQGPGQDPQFLISFYEKMQSDKGSIPDRFSAQQFSDYHSELNMSSLELGDSALYFCASSLAGGVNYGYTFGSGTRLTVV.

J is TRBJ1-6 and V is TRBV14; D ambiguous. Trimming left V 6 bases short and J 5 bases short, with 8 bases between. Germline CDR1 is SGHDN and CDR2 is FVKESK. This CDR3 is 13 amino acids long. In nucleotides, the CDR3 is TGTGCCAGCAGGCGACTGGATAATTCACCCCTCCACTTT. The encoded protein is CASRRLDNSPLHF.

This sequence joins TRBV7-8 and TRBJ2-7, with D possibly matching TRBD2 (5 bases). The germline V gene encodes CDR1 SGHVS and CDR2 FQNEAQ. Trimming cost V 5 bases and J 7 bases, with 18 bases left between them. CDR3 size: 14 residues. CDR3 DNA: TGTGCCAGCAGCCACGATGAGCTCCGGGAAGAGCAGTACTTC. This translates into CASSHDELREEQYF.

This rearrangement joins TRBV7-9 to TRBJ2-3; no firm D call. The CDR3 consists of 16 residues. V was clipped by 1 base and J by 4 bases, with 15 bases between them. The germline V gene has CDR1 SEHNR and CDR2 FQNEAQ (reference sequence). In DNA form, the CDR3 reads TGTGCCAGCAGCTTAGAACCTTTCAACGCAGCAGATACGCAGTATTTT. The encoded protein is CASSLEPFNAADTQYF. Together with reference TRBV7-9 and TRBJ2-3, the CDR3 gives the full variable domain: DTGVSQNPRHKITKRGQNVTFRCDPISEHNRLYWYRQTLGQGPEFLTYFQNEAQLEKSRLLSDRFSAERPKGSFSTLEIQRTEQGDSAMYLCASSLEPFNAADTQYFGPGTRLTVL.

This sequence joins TRBV24-1 and TRBJ1-2, with D possibly TRBD1 on 5 matching bases. The CDR3 totals 13 residues. V lost 5 bases to trimming and J lost 7 bases, with 13 bases between them. The V gene's germline CDR1 is KGHDR and CDR2 SFDVKD. The CDR3 DNA reads as TGTGCCACCAGTGCTCCGGGGGTGGTTGGCTACACCTTC. Translated, it gives CATSAPGVVGYTF.

J is TRBJ2-2 and V is TRBV18, with D uncertain. Germline V gene lookup returns CDR1 KGHSH and CDR2 LQKENI. V shed 6 bases and J shed 10 bases, with 9 bases lying between them. The CDR3 runs 11 residues. The CDR3 loop reads CASSSVQELFF. CDR3 DNA sequence: TGTGCCAGCTCTTCGGTTCAGGAGCTGTTTTTT.

The chain has TRBV12-1 and TRBJ1-4; the DNA was not used to check the table's D call, TRBD1. TRBV12-1 is a pseudogene segment. The CDR3 spans 16 residues. CDR3 protein: CASSFPLGQTNEKLFF. CDR3 bases: TGTGCCAGCAGCTTTCCACTCGGACAGACGAATGAAAAACTGTTTTTT.

In DNA, the CDR3 is TGTGCCATCAGTGAAAATAGAGATCAGCCCCAGCATTTT. It specifies CAISENRDQPQHF. This chain joins TRBV10-3 and TRBJ1-5; D is unresolved. Germline lookup yields CDR1 ENHRY and CDR2 SYGVKD. V lost 3 bases, J lost 5 bases, and 8 bases lay in between. The length of the CDR3 is 13 residues.

The chain recombines TRBV9 with TRBJ2-5, with 16 bases identical to TRBD2. The CDR3 consists of 16 residues. V trimming: 4 bases; J trimming: 5 bases; junction bases outside the gene matches: 5. Germline-derived CDR1 and CDR2 are SGDLS and YYNGEE. The CDR3 loop reads CASSPGTSGGEETQYF. The CDR3, as DNA: TGTGCCAGCAGCCCAGGGACTAGCGGGGGGGAGGAGACCCAGTACTTC.

The chain has TRBV6-6 and TRBJ1-2, with a weak D call TRBD1 (5 bases). V was shortened by 5 bases and J by 5 bases, with 12 bases between the two germline ends. Germline CDR1 reads MNHNY; CDR2 reads SVGAGI (reference sequence). This CDR3 has 13 residues. In DNA form, the CDR3 reads TGTGCCAGCAGTCCCAGGGAAGAGTATGGCTACACCTTC. Translating gives CASSPREEYGYTF.

This chain joins TRBV7-2 and TRBJ2-7; D gene unclear. The V and J ends lost 3 bases and 4 bases respectively, with 13 bases between them. Germline loops: CDR1 SGHTA, CDR2 FQGNSA. There are 14 residues in the CDR3. CDR3 loop: CASSLKAPNYEQYF. Here the CDR3 DNA reads TGTGCCAGCAGCTTGAAAGCCCCGAATTACGAGCAGTACTTC. The full variable domain, with the rest looked up from reference TRBV7-2 and TRBJ2-7, is GAGVSQSPSNKVTEKGKDVELRCDPISGHTALYWYRQSLGQGLEFLIYFQGNSAPDKSGLPSDRFSAERTGGSVSTLTIQRTQQEDSAVYLCASSLKAPNYEQYFGPGTRLTVT.

The V and J genes are TRBV25-1 and TRBJ2-5; 11 bases agree with TRBD2. The germline CDR1 and CDR2 sequences are MGHDK and SYGVNS. The CDR3 is made up of 16 amino acids. After removal of 4 bases from V and 1 base from J, the junction contained 5 bases not matched to a gene. CDR3 in DNA: TGTGCCAGCAGTGGATTGGGACTAGCGGTCCAAGAGACCCAGTACTTC. It specifies CASSGLGLAVQETQYF. Supplemented by reference TRBV25-1 and TRBJ2-5, the full variable domain reads EADIYQTPRYLVIGTGKKITLECSQTMGHDKMYWYQQDPGMELHLIHYSYGVNSTEKGDLSSESTVSRIRTEHFPLTLESARPSHTSQYLCASSGLGLAVQETQYFGPGTRLLVL.